These 11 T cell receptor beta chains were sequenced from one sample in a study of control samples from healthy donors and cancer patients. TCRdb keeps only in-frame clones here, not all; method: immunoSEQ multiplex PCR. The sample gives about 89,000 clones, around nine tenths of which show up once; about 21% is in the top ten. The sample was blood. Every receptor here comes from a man aged 25 to 40 in good health.

This clone was seen a single time. The genes are TRBV5-4 and TRBJ1-1; tentatively, D is TRBD1 (5 bases). This CDR3 contains 15 residues. With 4 bases removed from V and 1 base from J, the gap between germline ends came to 14 bases. CDR1 is SGHNT and CDR2 is YYREEE in the germline V gene (reference sequence). The CDR3 loop is CASSPGGVKNTEAFF. The CDR3, as DNA: TGTGCCAGCAGCCCGGGGGGTGTTAAGAACACTGAAGCTTTCTTT.

V and J are TRBV6-5 and TRBJ1-1; 8 positions match TRBD1. The CDR3 consists of 13 residues. The ends lost 7 bases at V and 4 bases at J; junction bases unmatched: 5. Looked up from germline, CDR1 is MNHEY and CDR2 is SVGAGI. The DNA of the CDR3 is TGTGCCAGCATGCCGGACAGGGCCACTGAAGCTTTCTTT. It codes for CASMPDRATEAFF.

The rearrangement joins TRBV7-2 to TRBJ1-4; TRBD1 matches at 8 bases. Losses at the gene ends were 8 bases for V and 8 bases for J; bases not matched to a gene: 7. This CDR3 has 13 amino acids. CDR1 and CDR2 from the germline V gene are SGHTA and FQGNSA. CDR3 protein: CASLEQGAEKLFF. CDR3 nucleotides: TGTGCCAGCCTAGAGCAGGGGGCAGAAAAACTGTTTTTT.

The chain carries TRBV28 and TRBJ2-1; a weak D match, TRBD1 (6 bases). There are 16 residues in the CDR3. Looked up from germline, CDR1 is MDHEN and CDR2 is SYDVKM. Trimming removed 6 bases from V and 3 bases from J, with 18 bases in between. The CDR3 DNA reads TGTGCCAGCAGCTTTCGAACCGGGACACTCTACAATGAGCAGTTCTTC. Its protein is CASSFRTGTLYNEQFF.

The J gene is TRBJ1-2, the V gene TRBV24-1; 9 bases are a match to TRBD1. The CDR3 runs to 13 residues. From germline, CDR1 is KGHDR and CDR2 SFDVKD. Trimming removed 3 bases from V and 10 bases from J; junction bases left unmatched: 5. This CDR3 is CATSDGDREIYTF. In DNA, the CDR3 is TGTGCCACCAGTGATGGGGACAGGGAAATCTACACCTTC.

The chain is built from TRBV25-1 and TRBJ1-5; D call uncertain. The length of the CDR3 is 13 residues. Germline V gene lookup returns CDR1 MGHDK and CDR2 SYGVNS. Between the trimmed V and J ends, which lost 5 bases and 2 bases, there was a span of 7 bases. DNA for the CDR3: TGTGCCAGCAGTCCCGGGGGCAATCAGCCCCAGCATTTT. Translating gives CASSPGGNQPQHF.

The CDR3 is CATSRDEQGAKNIQYF. CDR3 coding DNA: TGTGCCACCAGCAGAGACGAACAGGGGGCCAAAAACATTCAGTACTTC. The genes are TRBV15 and TRBJ2-4, with 7 positions matching TRBD1. V dropped 0 bases and J dropped 1; count of bases not matched to a gene: 3. The CDR3 consists of 16 residues. The V gene's germline CDR1 is LNHNV and CDR2 YYDKDF (reference sequence).

The chain has TRBV4-1 and TRBJ1-6; the D is unclear. Trimming left V 0 bases short and J 13 bases short, with 7 bases between. The CDR3 has 12 residues. Germline CDR1 MGHRA, CDR2 YSYEKL. In DNA form, the CDR3 reads TGCGCCAGCAGCCAAGACCTTGGTCCCCTCCACTTT. It specifies CASSQDLGPLHF.

The V call is TRBV7-2, the J call TRBJ2-3; TRBD2 matches 9 bases. The CDR3 is 16 amino acids. Trimming took 2 bases from V and 3 from J; bases not matched to a gene: 6. CDR1 SGHTA and CDR2 FQGNSA come from the germline V gene. CDR3 sequence: CASSLRQRGVTDTQYF. The CDR3 region has the DNA TGTGCCAGCAGCTTACGGCAGCGGGGGGTAACAGATACGCAGTATTTT.

This chain connects TRBV2 to TRBJ2-3; tentative D call: TRBD2 (6 bases). The CDR3 runs to 16 residues. The V gene lost 2 bases and the J gene lost 2 bases, with 14 bases spanning the gap. The germline V gene has CDR1 SNHLY and CDR2 FYNNEI. CDR3 region: CASSEPSGTSTDTQYF. CDR3 DNA: TGTGCCAGCAGTGAACCCTCCGGGACTTCCACAGATACGCAGTATTTT.

The chain is built from TRBV5-6 and TRBJ2-5, with 11 positions matching TRBD2. Germline V CDR1 and CDR2: SGHDT, YYEEEE. The CDR3 has 15 amino acids. Unmatched junction bases numbered 3, after V lost 1 base and J lost 4 bases. The CDR3 nucleotides read TGTGCCAGCAGCTTGACTAGCGGGGGCGGAGAGACCCAGTACTTC. Translating it yields CASSLTSGGGETQYF.